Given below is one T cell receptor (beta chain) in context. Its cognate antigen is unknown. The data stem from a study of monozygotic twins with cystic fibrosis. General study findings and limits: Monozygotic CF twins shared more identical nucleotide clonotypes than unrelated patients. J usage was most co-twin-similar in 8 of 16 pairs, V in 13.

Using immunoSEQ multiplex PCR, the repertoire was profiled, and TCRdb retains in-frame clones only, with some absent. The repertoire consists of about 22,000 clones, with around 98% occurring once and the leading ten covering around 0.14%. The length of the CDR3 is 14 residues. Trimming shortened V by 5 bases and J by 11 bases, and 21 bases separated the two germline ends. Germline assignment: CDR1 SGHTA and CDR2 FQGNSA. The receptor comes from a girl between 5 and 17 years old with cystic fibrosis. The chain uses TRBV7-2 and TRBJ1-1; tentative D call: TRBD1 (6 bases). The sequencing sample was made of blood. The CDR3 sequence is CASSPNQGPVRAFF. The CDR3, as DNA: TGTGCCAGCAGCCCTAACCAGGGGCCCGTTCGGGCTTTCTTT.